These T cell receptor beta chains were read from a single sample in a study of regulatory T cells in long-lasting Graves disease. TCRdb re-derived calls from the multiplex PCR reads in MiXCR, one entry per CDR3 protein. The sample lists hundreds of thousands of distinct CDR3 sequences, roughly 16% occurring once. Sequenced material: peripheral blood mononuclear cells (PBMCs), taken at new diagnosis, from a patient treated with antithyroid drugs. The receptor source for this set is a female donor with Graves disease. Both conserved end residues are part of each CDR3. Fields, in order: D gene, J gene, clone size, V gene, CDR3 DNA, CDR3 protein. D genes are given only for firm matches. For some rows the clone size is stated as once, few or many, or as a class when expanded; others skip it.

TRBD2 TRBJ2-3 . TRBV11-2 TGTGCCAGCAGCTTACTGCGGGAGGCCCTTACTCAGTATTTT CASSLLREALTQYF
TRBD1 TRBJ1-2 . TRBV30 TGTGCCTGGAGTACCGGGACAGAGGGTGGCTACACCTTC CAWSTGTEGGYTF
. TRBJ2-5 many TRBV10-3 TGTGCCATCAGTGAGGTACAGCCCCAAGAGACCCAGTACTTC CAISEVQPQETQYF
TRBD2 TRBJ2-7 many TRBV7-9 TGTGCCAGCAGCTCAGGACTAGCGGGACACTCCTACGAGCAGTACTTC CASSSGLAGHSYEQYF
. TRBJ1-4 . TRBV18 TGTGCCAGCTCACCGACGGCTCTCACAACTAATGAAAAACTGTTTTTT CASSPTALTTNEKLFF
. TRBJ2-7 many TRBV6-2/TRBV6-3 TGTGCCAGCAGTGAACCCCTGGGCCGCTCCTACGAGCAGTACTTC CASSEPLGRSYEQYF
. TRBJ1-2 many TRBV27 TGTGCCAGCACCAACCCAGGGTCCTATGGCTACACCTTC CASTNPGSYGYTF
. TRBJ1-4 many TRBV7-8 TGTGCCAGCAGCGCCATCAGGGGTGAAAAACTGTTTTTT CASSAIRGEKLFF
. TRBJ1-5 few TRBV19 TGTGCCAGTAGCAACGTGAGGGATACGGGGCATTATAGCAATCAGCCCCAGCATTTT CASSNVRDTGHYSNQPQHF
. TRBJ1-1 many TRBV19 TGTGCCAGTAGGTCGAAAACCAATCGACACACTGAAGCTTTCTTT CASRSKTNRHTEAFF
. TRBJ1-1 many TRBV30 TGTGCCTGGAGTGTACGGAAGGGATGGAACACTGAAGCTTTCTTT CAWSVRKGWNTEAFF
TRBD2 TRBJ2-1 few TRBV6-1 TGTGCCAGCAGTGTAGCGGGGGCTGAGCAGTTCTTC CASSVAGAEQFF
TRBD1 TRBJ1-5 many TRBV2 TGTGCCAGCAGTGAAAGCAGGGCTACAGGGGGGGATCAGCCCCAGCATTTT CASSESRATGGDQPQHF
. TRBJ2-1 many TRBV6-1 TGTGCCAGCAGGGACAGTACCTACAATGAGCAGTTCTTC CASRDSTYNEQFF
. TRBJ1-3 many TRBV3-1 TGTGCCAGCAGCCAAGATTTCCCAGGGGCAACTGGAAACACCATATATTTT CASSQDFPGATGNTIYF
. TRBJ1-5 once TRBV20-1 TGCAGTGCTATAATCGGGATCTACAATCAGCCCCAGCATTTT CSAIIGIYNQPQHF
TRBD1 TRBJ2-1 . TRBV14 TGTGCCAGCAGCCTGCGGCGGACAGGGGCCTGCAATGAGCAGTTCTTC CASSLRRTGACNEQFF
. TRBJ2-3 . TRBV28 TGTGCCAGCAGTTCAAGAATAGCGTTCATCGCCGCAGATACGCAGTATTTT CASSSRIAFIAADTQYF
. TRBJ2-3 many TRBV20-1 TGCAGTGCTCCTAAGCTAGCAGACACAGATACGCAGTATTTT CSAPKLADTDTQYF
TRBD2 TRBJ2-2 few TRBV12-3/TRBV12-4 TGTGCCAGCAACACGGGGGGTACCGGGGAGCTGTTTTTT CASNTGGTGELFF
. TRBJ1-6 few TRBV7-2 TGTGCCAGCAGCTTAGCCCCGGCCCCCTATAATTCACCCCTCCACTTT CASSLAPAPYNSPLHF
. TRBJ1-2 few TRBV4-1 TGCGCCAGCAGCCAAGAAGGCATTCGGGGAGCCGGGGGCTACACCTTC CASSQEGIRGAGGYTF
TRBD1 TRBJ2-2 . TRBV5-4 TGTGCCAGCAGCTATGGGGTTAACAGGGGGCGCGGCACCGGGGAGCTGTTTTTT CASSYGVNRGRGTGELFF
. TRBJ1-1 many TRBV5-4 TGTGCCAGCAGAGGAGACAGTATCATGAACACTGAAGCTTTCTTT CASRGDSIMNTEAFF
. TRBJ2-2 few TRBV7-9 TGTGCCAGCAGCTTAGAGGGCTTCGGGGAGCTGTTTTTT CASSLEGFGELFF
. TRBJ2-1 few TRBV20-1 TGCAGTGCTAGTCGTTCACCCCTCGAGCCAGGCGAGCAGTTCTTC CSASRSPLEPGEQFF
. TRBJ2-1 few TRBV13 TGTGCCAGCAGCTTAGGCCGGGGCTCTGAGCAGTTCTTC CASSLGRGSEQFF
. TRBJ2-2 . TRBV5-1 TGCGCCAGCCTCGGAACTTATTTGGATTCCGGGGAGCTGTTTTTT CASLGTYLDSGELFF
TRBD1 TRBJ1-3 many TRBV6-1 TGTGCCAGCAGAAGGGGGGACAGGTTTTACTCTGGAAACACCATATATTTT CASRRGDRFYSGNTIYF
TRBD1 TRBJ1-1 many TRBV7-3 TGTGCCAGCAGCTTAACAGGGGGCGACACTGAAGCTTTCTTT CASSLTGGDTEAFF
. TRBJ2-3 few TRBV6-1 TGTGCCAGCAGTCGCCGGGACACTCCCGCCACAGATACGCAGTATTTT CASSRRDTPATDTQYF
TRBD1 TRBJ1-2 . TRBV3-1 TGTGCCAGCAGCTACCGGGACAGGGTGGATGGCTACACCTTC CASSYRDRVDGYTF
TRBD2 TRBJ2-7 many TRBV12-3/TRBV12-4 TGTGCCAGCAGTTTAATAGCGGGAGCCTACGAGCAGTACTTC CASSLIAGAYEQYF
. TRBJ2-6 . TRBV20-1 TGCAGTGCTCTAGGCGACCTGGCTGGGGCCAACGTCCTGACTTTC CSALGDLAGANVLTF
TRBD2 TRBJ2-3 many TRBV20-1 TGCAGTGCTACCCCCCCTAGCGGAAGTGCTAGCACAGATACGCAGTATTTT CSATPPSGSASTDTQYF
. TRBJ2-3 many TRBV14 TGTGCCAGCGGTATAGAGTACACAGATACGCAGTATTTT CASGIEYTDTQYF
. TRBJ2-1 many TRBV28 TGTGCCAGCAGCCCCCAGGGGAGGACCTTCTTTCCCGAGCAGTTCTTC CASSPQGRTFFPEQFF
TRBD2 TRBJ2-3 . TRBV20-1 TGCAGTGCGCCAGTAGCGGGAGTGGCAGATACGCAGTATTTT CSAPVAGVADTQYF
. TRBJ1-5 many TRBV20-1 TGCAGTGGAGGGTATAGCAATCAGCCCCAGCATTTT CSGGYSNQPQHF
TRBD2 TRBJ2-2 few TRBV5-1 TGCGCCAGCAGCTTGAAGTCTAGCGGGAGTTTCTACCCCGCCGGGGAGCTGTTTTTT CASSLKSSGSFYPAGELFF
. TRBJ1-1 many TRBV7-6 TGTGCCAGCATGGCCCAGGTCAGCAACACTGAAGCTTTCTTT CASMAQVSNTEAFF
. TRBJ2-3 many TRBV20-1 TGCAGTGCTAGAGGAAACGGGGGAAGCACAGATACGCAGTATTTT CSARGNGGSTDTQYF
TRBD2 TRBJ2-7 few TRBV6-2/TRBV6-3 TGTGCCAGCAGCCTAGCGGGAGGGCGGAAGCAGTACTTC CASSLAGGRKQYF
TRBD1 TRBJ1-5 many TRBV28 TGTGCCAGCAGTTTAGGGACAGGGGGCGCGGGCAATCAGCCCCAGCATTTT CASSLGTGGAGNQPQHF
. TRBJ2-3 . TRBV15 TGTGCCACCAGTCCGTGGGGGGATCGGGGAGATACGCAGTATTTT CATSPWGDRGDTQYF
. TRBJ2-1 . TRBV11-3 TGTGCCAGCAGCCCGTCCCCTTGGGATGAGCAGTTCTTC CASSPSPWDEQFF